A selection of T cell receptor beta chains follows, all from one sample in a study of blood T cell repertoires in COVID-19. Sequenced by immunoSEQ multiplex PCR; TCRdb stores in-frame clones only, minus some. The table includes roughly 220,000 clones, nearly 90% detected once. The sample comprised PBMCs or T cells enriched from blood (not recorded which). These receptors all come from a man younger than 45 who had been exposed to COVID-19. CDR3s include the opening cysteine and the closing phenylalanine or tryptophan. The D gene is left open where the match is weak. Not all rows give a size; the values are once, few, many and, for expanded clones, a class.

j_gene	d_gene	abundance	v_gene	CDR3nt	CDR3aa
TRBJ1-2	-	-	TRBV30	TGTGCCCACTCGGCCGGGATTCGCTACACCTTC	CAHSAGIRYTF
TRBJ2-7	TRBD1	once	TRBV10-1	TGCGCCAGCGTAGTTTTGACAGGGGGCCTCCCTGGGGAGCAGTACTTC	CASVVLTGGLPGEQYF
TRBJ1-4	-	-	TRBV19	TGTGCCAGCCGGACAGCGGATAATGAAAAACTGTTTTTT	CASRTADNEKLFF
TRBJ2-5	-	-	TRBV21-1	TGTGCCAGCAGCAAAGATGAGGGTATGTCAGAGACCCAGTACTTC	CASSKDEGMSETQYF
TRBJ2-3	TRBD2	-	TRBV3-1/TRBV3-2	TGTGCCAGCAGCCAAGGAGCGGGGGGAAGCACAGATACGCAGTATTTT	CASSQGAGGSTDTQYF
TRBJ1-5	TRBD1	-	TRBV5-8	TGTGCCAGCAGTTTGGGACAGGGCTATAATCAGCCCCAGCATTTT	CASSLGQGYNQPQHF
TRBJ1-2	TRBD1	once	TRBV29-1	TGCAGCGTTGACGTCGCGGACAGGGTTCCGAGGTATGGCTACACCTTC	CSVDVADRVPRYGYTF
TRBJ1-2	-	-	TRBV12-3/TRBV12-4	TGTGCCAGTTCGGACGGGGGACGCTATGGCTACACCTTC	CASSDGGRYGYTF
TRBJ1-2	TRBD1	-	TRBV9	TGTGCCAGCAGCGTTGGACAGGGGACGCGGGGCTACACCTTC	CASSVGQGTRGYTF
TRBJ1-5	-	-	TRBV4-3	TGCGCCAGCAGCCAACGTTGGACACTTCAGGGGAATCAGCCCCAGCATTTT	CASSQRWTLQGNQPQHF
TRBJ1-5	TRBD1	-	TRBV9	TGTGCCAGCAGCGAGGGAGGGACAGGGCTTCAGCCCCAGCATTTT	CASSEGGTGLQPQHF
TRBJ1-2	-	-	TRBV7-9	TGTGCCAGCAGCTCCAGTGGGGCAGGGGACTATGGCTACACCTTC	CASSSSGAGDYGYTF
TRBJ2-2	TRBD2	-	TRBV11-2	TGTGCCAGCAGCTTAAGCGGGGGGGATAACGGGGAGCTGTTTTTT	CASSLSGGDNGELFF
TRBJ2-1	-	-	TRBV6-4	TGTGCCAGCAGTGACTCGGAGCGGGCTTCCTACAATGAGCAGTTCTTC	CASSDSERASYNEQFF
TRBJ1-6	-	-	TRBV18	TGTGCCAGCTCACCCGAGGGGGAGAATTCACCCCTCCACTTT	CASSPEGENSPLHF
TRBJ1-1	-	-	TRBV25-1	TGTGCCAGCAGTATACAACAGGGTACTGAAGCTTTCTTT	CASSIQQGTEAFF
TRBJ2-2	TRBD2	-	TRBV6-2/TRBV6-3	TGTGCCAGCAGTTACGTCGGTAGCGGGGTCGGGCCACGGGAGCTGTTTTTT	CASSYVGSGVGPRELFF
TRBJ2-7	TRBD1	-	TRBV27	TGTGCCAGCAGTTTGACAGGGACCTACGAGCAGTACTTC	CASSLTGTYEQYF
TRBJ2-6	TRBD1	-	TRBV18	TGTGCCAGCTCACCGTCAGGGGGCGATACTGGGGCCAACGTCCTGACTTTC	CASSPSGGDTGANVLTF
TRBJ1-1	-	-	TRBV6-5	TGTGCCACATTACGAGGTGGGTTGGACACTGAAGCTTTCTTT	CATLRGGLDTEAFF
TRBJ2-2	TRBD1	-	TRBV7-2	TGTGCCAGCAGCGTGACAGGGTATACCGGGGAGCTGTTTTTT	CASSVTGYTGELFF
TRBJ1-3	-	-	TRBV2	TGTGCCAGCAGTGAAGGTGAAACAGGGAGAAACACCATATATTTT	CASSEGETGRNTIYF
TRBJ2-4	-	-	TRBV19	TGTGCCAGTAGTATTGTCCGACAAGTCCTAGCCAAAAACATTCAGTACTTC	CASSIVRQVLAKNIQYF
TRBJ2-1	TRBD2	-	TRBV9	TGTGCCAGCAGCGTAGGGACTAGCGGGGGTTTCAATGAGCAGTTCTTC	CASSVGTSGGFNEQFF
TRBJ1-4	-	-	TRBV9	TGTGCCAGCAGCGTAGGACAGGCTAGCGAAAAACTGTTTTTT	CASSVGQASEKLFF
TRBJ2-7	-	-	TRBV20-1	TGCAGTGCTAGGGGCGGGTACGAGCAGTACTTC	CSARGGYEQYF
TRBJ2-3	-	-	TRBV13	TGTGCCAGCAGCTTACGCCCATCCTCGGAGGAGAGCACAGATACGCAGTATTTT	CASSLRPSSEESTDTQYF
TRBJ1-5	-	-	TRBV2	TGTGCCAGCAGTCCCATTTTTAATCAGCCCCAGCATTTT	CASSPIFNQPQHF
TRBJ2-5	-	-	TRBV4-2	TGTGCCAGCAGCCAAGATATGGCTAGCAAAGAGACCCAGTACTTC	CASSQDMASKETQYF
TRBJ1-1	-	-	TRBV3-1/TRBV3-2	TGTGCCAGCACCCGCGCCGGAGGTGAAGCTTTCTTT	CASTRAGGEAFF
TRBJ1-4	-	-	TRBV7-9	TGTGCCAGCAGCTATGGACCCCAGCGGGATGAAAAACTGTTTTTT	CASSYGPQRDEKLFF
TRBJ1-6	-	-	TRBV18	TGTGCCAGCTCACCACCGGTACCGGGAGCAGCCCTCCACTTT	CASSPPVPGAALHF
TRBJ1-5	-	-	TRBV19	TGTGCCAGTAGTAATCAGGGTTCCAGCAATCAGCCCCAGCATTTT	CASSNQGSSNQPQHF
TRBJ1-2	TRBD1	-	TRBV18	TGTGCCAGTTCACTGGGACAGGGGTATGGCTACACCTTC	CASSLGQGYGYTF
TRBJ2-3	-	-	TRBV7-9	TGTGCCAGCAGCTCTCGGTTGGCAGATACGCAGTATTTT	CASSSRLADTQYF
TRBJ1-2	-	-	TRBV24-1	TGTGCCACCAGTGACAGGATTTACAACTATGGCTACACCTTC	CATSDRIYNYGYTF
TRBJ1-3	-	-	TRBV11-2	TGTGCCAGCAGCTCGGGGTTCTCTGGAAACACCATATATTTT	CASSSGFSGNTIYF
TRBJ2-1	-	-	TRBV6-5	TGTGCCAGCAGTTACTCGACGAGGGTAGGCTACAATGAGCAGTTCTTC	CASSYSTRVGYNEQFF
TRBJ2-4	-	-	TRBV18	TGTGCCAGCTCACCACGACAGTACTTAGCCAAAAACATTCAGTACTTC	CASSPRQYLAKNIQYF
TRBJ2-5	-	-	TRBV5-1	TGCGCCAGCAGCTTGGGATTGGCGGGGCTGGGAGAGACCCAGTACTTC	CASSLGLAGLGETQYF
TRBJ1-1	-	-	TRBV2	TGTGCCAGCAAACAGGTGGTAGGCACTGAAGCTTTCTTT	CASKQVVGTEAFF
TRBJ2-5	-	-	TRBV27	TGTGCCAGCAGTTTATGGGGGCGGGGGAACCAAGAGACCCAGTACTTC	CASSLWGRGNQETQYF
TRBJ2-5	TRBD2	-	TRBV19	TGTGCCAGTAGTCCCCGGGGGGAGGGCCAAGAGACCCAGTACTTC	CASSPRGEGQETQYF
TRBJ1-5	-	-	TRBV6-6	TGTGCCAGCAGCCCCGGGGTCCATAGCAATCAGCCCCAGCATTTT	CASSPGVHSNQPQHF
TRBJ2-7	-	-	TRBV18	TGTGCCAGCTCACCAGAGGCAGCTTACGAGCAGTACTTC	CASSPEAAYEQYF
TRBJ2-7	TRBD1	-	TRBV10-1	TGCGCCAGCAGTGAGTCCCCACAGGGGGTATACGAGCAGTACTTC	CASSESPQGVYEQYF